The next 13 T cell receptor beta chains were all read from a single sample in a study of T-cell memory formation after mild COVID-19. MiXCR, run by TCRdb on the 5' RACE reads, gives a single entry per CDR3 protein. The sample has 280,000 or so distinct CDR3 sequences, approximately 8% seen once. Source material: PBMCs or a T cell subset sorted from them (not recorded which). All receptors come from a man between 18 and 29 years old who had mild COVID-19 (a few samples of this study predate the infection). Cell type and time point are not known.

The J gene is TRBJ1-5, the V gene TRBV5-1; D is perhaps TRBD1 (6 bases). Germline-derived CDR1 and CDR2 are SGHRS and YFSETQ. The V gene lost 0 bases and the J gene lost 0 bases, with 7 bases spanning the gap. The CDR3 sequence is 15 residues long. The CDR3 is CASSLEGVSNQPQHF. In DNA, the CDR3 is TGCGCCAGCAGCTTGGAGGGGGTTAGCAATCAGCCCCAGCATTTT.

This clonotype occurred many times. The V call is TRBV7-3, the J call TRBJ2-2; no clear D. In germline, CDR1 is SGHTA, CDR2 FQGTGA. The V gene lost 1 base and the J gene lost 7 bases, with 7 bases spanning the gap. This CDR3 is built from 13 residues. CDR3 DNA: TGTGCCAGCAGCTTAAGATGGGGCGGGGAGCTGTTTTTT. Its protein is CASSLRWGGELFF.

This rearrangement joins TRBV5-1 to TRBJ1-2, with TRBD1 identical over 7 bases. Germline CDR1 SGHRS, CDR2 YFSETQ. V shed 3 bases and J 4 bases; nucleotides not matched to a gene: 9. This CDR3 contains 15 residues. CDR3 bases: TGCGCCAGCAGCTCGGGGACAGCGCGCGCCTATGGCTACACCTTC. It specifies CASSSGTARAYGYTF.

This clonotype occurred a few times. The chain carries TRBV12-3 or TRBV12-4 and TRBJ2-1; D not resolved. Trimming removed 6 bases from V and 8 bases from J, with 17 bases in between. The CDR3 totals 14 residues. As DNA, the CDR3 is TGTGCCAGCAGCCCCGCGTCGGGTCCGTATGAGCAGTTCTTC. Protein product: CASSPASGPYEQFF.

V and J are TRBV12-3 or TRBV12-4 and TRBJ2-7; possible D gene TRBD2, 5 bases. This CDR3 is 14 amino acids long. V lost 5 bases to trimming and J lost 2 bases, with 13 bases between them. The CDR3 sequence: CASSLRTGPYEQYV. CDR3 in DNA: TGTGCCAGCAGTCTTAGGACTGGCCCCTACGAGCAGTACGTC.

The rearrangement links TRBV11-2 to TRBJ2-1; D remains unclear. Trimming took off 1 base at V and 6 bases at J, with 13 bases between the two ends. The CDR3 runs 15 residues. Germline CDR1 and CDR2: SGHAT and FQNNGV. CDR3 amino acids: CASSLGPSRVNEQFF. Written as DNA, the CDR3 is TGTGCCAGCAGCTTAGGCCCTTCCCGCGTCAATGAGCAGTTCTTC. Together with reference TRBV11-2 and TRBJ2-1, the CDR3 gives the full variable domain: EAGVAQSPRYKIIEKRQSVAFWCNPISGHATLYWYQQILGQGPKLLIQFQNNGVVDDSQLPKDRFSAERLKGVDSTLKIQPAKLEDSAVYLCASSLGPSRVNEQFFGPGTRLTVL.

This clonotype occurred many times. V is TRBV3-1 and J is TRBJ1-6; D not resolved. The CDR3 totals 15 residues. The V end lost 0 bases, the J end lost 4 bases, and 7 bases lay between the germline ends. Per germline, CDR1 LGHDT and CDR2 YNNKEL (reference sequence). The CDR3 here is CASSQDPGYNSPLHF. For the CDR3, the DNA is TGTGCCAGCAGCCAAGACCCAGGTTATAATTCACCCCTCCACTTT.

This chain connects TRBV7-7 to TRBJ2-5; TRBD1 or TRBD2 may be the D gene (6 bases each). From germline, CDR1 is SSHAT and CDR2 FNYEAQ (reference sequence). The CDR3 loop spans 14 amino acids. V lost 2 bases and J 2 bases, leaving 9 bases between the germline ends. The CDR3 sequence is CASSLRGRQETQYF. The DNA of the CDR3 is TGTGCCAGCAGCTTAAGGGGGAGGCAAGAGACCCAGTACTTC.

This clonotype was counted ten times or more. The V and J genes are TRBV6-2 or TRBV6-3 and TRBJ2-7; 7 nucleotides agree with TRBD2. Germline assignment: CDR1 MNHEY and CDR2 SVGEGT. After removal of 8 bases from V and 6 bases from J, the junction contained 7 bases not matched to a gene. This CDR3 spans 12 amino acids. CDR3 loop: CASHSWGGEQYF. The CDR3 coding sequence is TGTGCCAGCCATTCGTGGGGGGGCGAGCAGTACTTC.

CDR3 sequence reads: CSARLDQETQYF. In nucleotides, the CDR3 is TGCAGTGCGAGACTAGATCAAGAGACCCAGTACTTC. This chain connects TRBV20-1 to TRBJ2-5, with D possibly matching TRBD2 (6 bases). The CDR3 has 12 residues. V gave up 6 bases and J gave up 2 bases, with 10 bases separating them. From germline, CDR1 is DFQATT and CDR2 SNEGSKA (reference sequence).

This clonotype was seen at least ten times. DNA of the CDR3: TGTGCCAGCAGCTTAAACTCGGGTCTCACCGGGGAGCTGTTTTTT. Encoded protein: CASSLNSGLTGELFF. The rearrangement uses TRBV7-3 and TRBJ2-2, with D unclear. Germline V CDR1 and CDR2: SGHTA, FQGTGA. Trimming took off 1 base at V and 4 bases at J, with 10 bases between the two ends. The CDR3 covers 15 residues.

This clonotype appeared many times. The V call is TRBV5-1, the J call TRBJ2-2; tentatively, D is TRBD1 (5 bases). V lost 7 bases, J lost 0 bases, and 16 bases lay in between. The CDR3 contains 16 residues. The germline CDR1 and CDR2 sequences are SGHRS and YFSETQ. The CDR3 DNA sequence: TGCGCCAGCCTGCTTGGGGCAGGGTCGAACACCGGGGAGCTGTTTTTT. It yields the protein CASLLGAGSNTGELFF.

The rearrangement uses TRBV18 and TRBJ1-6; D remains unclear. CDR3 length: 13 residues. CDR1 is KGHSH and CDR2 is LQKENI in the germline V gene. Trimming left V 0 bases short and J 13 bases short, with 10 bases between. This CDR3 reads CASSPPTRGPLHF. As DNA, the CDR3 is TGTGCCAGCTCACCACCGACCCGTGGGCCCCTCCACTTT.